This T cell receptor (beta chain) appears in the sequencing data of a study of human T cells and chemical hapten exposure listed by TCRdb under 2021. A note on the overall study: For sensitization, 2% DPC in acetone was applied to a roughly 2 cm by roughly 2 cm area of upper inner arm skin. Patch tests used Finn chambers with 0.01% DPC on the upper back, scored after 6 days by International Contact Dermatitis Research Group standards. Most of the patients in the cohort were female, and the cohort covered alopecia areata with under or over 50% scalp involvement, alopecia totalis and alopecia universalis. Blood for TCR sequencing was provided by twenty-nine alopecia patients at one to four time points (pre-sensitization, 2, 6 and 24 weeks). Libraries were combined into a pool for sequencing, and differences in TCR yield between samples came mainly from small differences in library volumes within the pool. Throughout the study period of around 25 weeks, patients also received therapeutic DPC doses to the scalp every week. Blood samples were taken from patients before sensitization (week 0) and then at 2, 6 and about 24 weeks after DPC sensitization. Peripheral blood TCR repertoire changes were tracked in vivo in alopecia patients during primary and secondary sensitization to the hapten diphenylcyclopropenone (DPC).

The paper's findings and limits, for the study overall: A positive correlation was found between the number of PT1 expanded TCRs and patch test score, with significance reached at thresholds 8, 16 and 32 but not 4. Expanded TCRs formed significantly more large CDR3 similarity clusters than pre-sensitization or healthy control sets, consistent with antigen-driven responses. Alopecia, a presumed autoimmune disease, was present in all patients, so the immune response of the patients might differ from that of healthy individuals. DPC sensitization did not change how many TCRs were above 1 in 1000 frequency, and no evidence was found of alterations in global repertoire structure. After repeated subsampling, changes were observed in the strength of the expansion versus patch-test correlation and in the threshold at which the correlation became significant.

The method was RACE. Instrument on record: NextSeq 500. During library preparation, unique molecular identifiers were attached to individual cDNA molecules so that TCRs could be counted in a quantitative, reproducible way. For every blood RNA sample, sequencing covered both the TCR alpha and TCR beta chains. On the authors' methods: The median number of TCRs per sample was around 96,000, ranging from 23,224 to 690,600. The Decombinator software suite was used to annotate V, J and CDR3 in the TCR reads. Every sample was subsampled to the same number of TCRs (28,000) for the PS versus PT1 abundance plots. Expanded TCRs were defined as absent before sensitization and observed at least eight times at the 2-week time point. TCRdb reprocessed the public reads (quality trimming at Q25 with fastp, clone calling with MiXCR) and kept in-frame beta chains. One record per CDR3 amino acid sequence lists the most common genes and DNA. TCRdb assigned the V and J calls; the authors' analysis was not used. For this sample the table gives some 400,000 distinct CDR3 sequences, of which more than 4.5% were detected only once. The ten largest clones take up under 3% of the sample.

This clonotype was recorded many times. The antigen it binds to is not known. Base qualities were left out, and no much larger clone turns up one base away. The time point label on this specimen signifies: patch test 1, 2 weeks after DPC sensitization. The sample's treatment or condition label, decoded: therapeutic diphenylcyclopropenone sensitization with weekly scalp DPC. Blood at each patch-test visit was drawn before the patch test was applied. Patients were eligible if aged 18 to 70, diagnosed with alopecia and judged suitable for DPC therapy, and pregnant patients were excluded. Unfractionated whole blood was collected in Tempus Blood RNA tubes, and total RNA was extracted from that blood. Source: whole blood, taken in connection with sensitization to the hapten diphenylcyclopropenone (DPC). The receptor comes from a woman aged 45-65 years with alopecia areata. Some clones in this sample may be carry-over from other donors' samples.

The DNA reads as follows: TGTGCCAGCAGTGAAGCCGGGACAATTGAAGCTTTCTTT. Its amino acids are CASSEAGTIEAFF. The chain employs TRBV28 and TRBJ1-1; TRBD1 is a weak D gene call, 6 bases matching. The germline V gene gives CDR1 as MDHEN and CDR2 as SYDVKM. A distance of 14 bases separates the germline ends of V and J, which lose 5 bases and 7 bases respectively. Counted from cysteine to phenylalanine, this CDR3 has 13 amino acids. Only the CDR3 DNA is retained, 39 bases long and in frame from the first base.